The 27 T cell receptor beta chains in this list originate from one sample, sequenced in a study of T-cell reconstitution after alpha-beta-depleted transplantation in children. Researchers prepared the TCRbeta library using unique molecular identifiers, the study reports. TCRdb re-called the PCR reads with MiXCR, one entry per CDR3 protein. The table lists hundreds of thousands of distinct CDR3 sequences, under 20% of them singletons, with roughly 5% in the top ten. Sequencing was performed on PBMCs, mostly from graft donor cells, taken 360 days after TCRalphabeta/CD19-depleted stem cell transplant. The receptors were gathered from a male patient between 10 and 17 years old who had a stem cell transplant for acute lymphoblastic leukemia, so the T cells may come from the graft donor.

The gene calls are TRBV11-3 and TRBJ2-1; possible D gene TRBD2, 7 bases. This CDR3 has 16 residues. The V end was cut by 1 base, the J end by 9 bases, with 19 bases between. The germline V gene has CDR1 SGHNT and CDR2 YENEEA. The CDR3 region has the DNA TGTGCCAGCAGCTTAGGGAGCAGGGGAGGGGACGTTGAGCAGTTCTTC. It yields the protein CASSLGSRGGDVEQFF.

The chain is built from TRBV27 and TRBJ2-3; no clear D. Trimming left V 5 bases short and J 0 bases short, with 9 bases between. This CDR3 has 14 amino acids. Germline V gene sequence: CDR1 MNHEY, CDR2 SMNVEV (reference sequence). CDR3 residues: CASSPRFSTDTQYF. DNA of the CDR3: TGTGCCAGCAGTCCCCGATTTAGCACAGATACGCAGTATTTT.

This clonotype has a handful of counts. J is TRBJ2-5 and V is TRBV10-3, with 8 bases matching TRBD2. The V segment lost 0 bases and the J segment 2 bases; nucleotides outside the gene matches: 11. The V gene's germline CDR1 is ENHRY and CDR2 SYGVKD. The CDR3 length is 18 residues. The CDR3 DNA reads TGTGCCATCAGTGAGTCTAACAGTCTAGCGGGTACACAAGAGACCCAGTACTTC. This translates into CAISESNSLAGTQETQYF.

The chain has TRBV5-1 and TRBJ1-1; D remains unclear. V lost 4 bases and J lost 1, with 14 bases in between. This CDR3 spans 15 amino acids. Germline CDR1 is SGHRS and CDR2 is YFSETQ. The CDR3 sequence is CASSTYLTENTEAFF. The DNA of the CDR3 is TGCGCCAGCAGCACCTACCTGACGGAGAACACTGAAGCTTTCTTT.

This clonotype was counted a few times. The chain carries TRBV9 and TRBJ2-1; 8 bases fit TRBD1. This CDR3 is 15 amino acids long. V shed 7 bases and J 7 bases; nucleotides not matched to a gene: 13. Germline V gene lookup returns CDR1 SGDLS and CDR2 YYNGEE. This CDR3 reads CASGPWTGLRNEQFF. The CDR3 nucleotides read TGTGCCAGCGGTCCTTGGACAGGGCTGAGAAATGAGCAGTTCTTC.

This clonotype was counted only a few times. The gene calls are TRBV20-1 and TRBJ2-7, with D maybe TRBD2 (6 bases). Per the germline V gene, CDR1 is DFQATT and CDR2 is SNEGSKA (reference sequence). V was shortened by 1 base and J by 6 bases, with 22 bases between the two germline ends. This CDR3 spans 16 amino acids. CDR3 bases: TGCAGTGCTAGAGTACCCAACCGCGGGATCCGCGGCGAGCAGTACTTC. It yields the protein CSARVPNRGIRGEQYF.

This clonotype was counted only a few times. The chain is built from TRBV4-1 and TRBJ2-3; a weak D match, TRBD2 (5 bases). Trimming stripped 0 bases from V and 7 bases from J, with 11 bases between. The V gene's germline CDR1 is MGHRA and CDR2 YSYEKL. The length of the CDR3 is 14 residues. This CDR3 reads CASSQEPSWHTQYF. The CDR3 nucleotides read TGCGCCAGCAGCCAAGAGCCTAGCTGGCATACGCAGTATTTT.

The chain uses TRBV20-1 and TRBJ1-2; 7 bases are shared with TRBD1. CDR1 is DFQATT, CDR2 SNEGSKA, per germline (reference sequence). There are 14 residues in the CDR3. V was clipped by 4 bases and J by 0 bases; unmatched bases: 5. CDR3 region: CSATPGQTNYGYTF. CDR3 bases: TGCAGTGCTACCCCGGGACAGACTAACTATGGCTACACCTTC.

The CDR3 loop is CATRQVSSAKNIQYF. The CDR3 DNA reads TGTGCCACTAGACAGGTCTCTTCAGCCAAAAACATTCAGTACTTC. The V and J genes are TRBV19 and TRBJ2-4; TRBD1 might be the D (6 bases). Germline lookup yields CDR1 LNHDA and CDR2 SQIVND (reference sequence). The CDR3 spans 15 residues. Trimming removed 10 bases from V and 0 bases from J, with 16 bases in between. The full variable domain, rest sourced from reference TRBV19 and TRBJ2-4, is DGGITQSPKYLFRKEGQNVTLSCEQNLNHDAMYWYRQDPGQGLRLIYYSQIVNDFQKGDIAEGYSVSREKKESFPLTVTSAQKNPTAFYLCATRQVSSAKNIQYFGAGTRLSVL.

The genes are TRBV28 and TRBJ1-5; no clear D gene. The CDR3 runs to 16 residues. Germline V gene lookup returns CDR1 MDHEN and CDR2 SYDVKM. Between the trimmed V and J ends, which lost 5 bases and 1 base, there was a span of 15 bases. This CDR3 reads CASSRLSRPSNQPQHF. For the CDR3, the DNA is TGTGCCAGCAGTCGATTATCCCGCCCAAGCAATCAGCCCCAGCATTTT.

The gene calls are TRBV20-1 and TRBJ2-4; the match to TRBD1 covers 10 bases. The CDR3 loop spans 12 amino acids. The germline CDR1 and CDR2 sequences are DFQATT and SNEGSKA (reference sequence). Trimming cost V 6 bases and J 7 bases; bases outside gene matches: 3. CDR3: CSAPGQGNIQYF. The DNA for the CDR3 is TGCAGTGCCCCGGGACAGGGGAACATTCAGTACTTC.

This clonotype was observed a few times. V usage is TRBV29-1 and J usage is TRBJ2-7; unclear D gene. Germline values: CDR1 SQVTM, CDR2 ANQGSEA. CDR3 size: 12 residues. The V end was cut by 7 bases, the J end by 2 bases, with 12 bases between. CDR3 loop: CSGRSGPYEQYF. CDR3 bases: TGCAGCGGAAGATCGGGCCCCTACGAGCAGTACTTC.

This clonotype was seen a handful of times. The chain is built from TRBV6-1 and TRBJ2-4; the match to TRBD1 covers 9 bases. Germline CDR1 is MNHNS and CDR2 is SASEGT. This CDR3 is built from 18 residues. J was trimmed by 1 base and V by 6 bases; bases with no gene match: 13. The CDR3 region has the DNA TGTGCCAGCAGCCGAGGGACAGGGAGTATAGTGGCCAAAAACATTCAGTACTTC. This translates into CASSRGTGSIVAKNIQYF.

V is TRBV29-1 and J is TRBJ2-7; 11 bases align to TRBD2. Per the germline V gene, CDR1 is SQVTM and CDR2 is ANQGSEA. The trim removed 4 bases at V and 3 bases at J, leaving 5 bases unmatched. The CDR3 covers 14 residues. The CDR3 sequence is CSVATSGRNYEQYF. DNA for the CDR3: TGCAGCGTTGCCACTAGCGGGAGAAACTACGAGCAGTACTTC.

Turning to this clonotype: Given a much more abundant clone one base away, this may be a read error. The chain joins TRBV11-1 to TRBJ2-2; D call uncertain. CDR1 and CDR2 (germline): SGHAT, FQDESV (reference sequence). The germline V and J ends were trimmed by 4 bases and 1 base, with 10 bases remaining between them. CDR3 length: 15 residues. CDR3 sequence reads: CASSSWSENTGELFF. The CDR3 nucleotides read TGTGCCAGCAGCTCCTGGTCGGAGAACACCGGGGAGCTGTTTTTT. Together with reference TRBV11-1 and TRBJ2-2, the CDR3 gives the full variable domain: EAEVAQSPRYKITEKSQAVAFWCDPISGHATLYWYRQILGQGPELLVQFQDESVVDDSQLPKDRFSAERLKGVDSTLKIQPAELGDSAMYLCASSSWSENTGELFFGEGSRLTVL.

The rearrangement links TRBV4-1 to TRBJ2-7, with D perhaps being TRBD1 or TRBD2 (5 bases each). Trimming removed 1 base at V and 7 bases at J, with 11 bases between. Germline V gene data show CDR1 as MGHRA and CDR2 as YSYEKL. This CDR3 contains 13 residues. CDR3 loop: CASSQVIREEQYF. CDR3 DNA: TGCGCCAGCAGCCAAGTAATCAGGGAGGAGCAGTACTTC.

This clonotype was seen repeatedly, ten times or more. V gene TRBV27 combines with J gene TRBJ2-1; D is perhaps TRBD1 (5 bases). Germline V gene sequence: CDR1 MNHEY, CDR2 SMNVEV (reference sequence). The ends were cut back, 2 bases at V and 6 bases at J, with 11 bases in the middle. This CDR3 is built from 14 residues. For the CDR3, the DNA is TGTGCCAGCAGTTTAAAGGGCAGGGTCAATGAGCAGTTCTTC. This gives the protein CASSLKGRVNEQFF.

The chain has TRBV4-2 and TRBJ2-1, with D perhaps matching TRBD2 (6 bases). The V end was cut by 5 bases, the J end by 0 bases, with 17 bases between. The germline gives CDR1 LGHNA, CDR2 YNFKEQ. The CDR3 has 17 residues. Here the CDR3 DNA reads TGTGCCAGCAGCGGTCGAGCGGGTATAAGCTCCTACAATGAGCAGTTCTTC. Residues: CASSGRAGISSYNEQFF.

This clonotype has at least ten counts. V is TRBV12-3 or TRBV12-4 and J is TRBJ2-1; 9 nucleotides match TRBD2. Unmatched junction bases numbered 6, after V lost 2 bases and J lost 7 bases. The CDR3 is 15 amino acids. The DNA of the CDR3 is TGTGCCAGCAGTTTATGGGCTAGCGGGGTTAATGAGCAGTTCTTC. Residues: CASSLWASGVNEQFF.

This clonotype was detected ten times or more. The genes are TRBV28 and TRBJ2-3; the match to TRBD2 covers 14 bases. The ends lost 4 bases at V and 5 bases at J; junction bases unmatched: 5. CDR1 and CDR2 from the germline V gene are MDHEN and SYDVKM. The CDR3 totals 16 residues. As DNA, the CDR3 is TGTGCCAGCAGTTCAGGACTAGCGGGAGGTATAGATACGCAGTATTTT. Encoded protein: CASSSGLAGGIDTQYF.

The chain joins TRBV7-2 to TRBJ2-3; 9 nucleotides agree with TRBD2. The J segment lost 2 bases and the V segment lost 7 bases, leaving 13 bases of the junction unmatched. CDR1 is SGHTA, CDR2 FQGNSA, per germline. The CDR3 loop spans 17 amino acids. CDR3 DNA: TGTGCCAGCACCAGCAACGCCTTAGCGGGAGTCACAGATACGCAGTATTTT. Encoded protein: CASTSNALAGVTDTQYF.

The table lists this clonotype with a few counts. CDR3 DNA sequence: TGCAGTGCTAGGCCCGGGTTGTGGAGCAATCAGCCCCAGCATTTT. Its translation: CSARPGLWSNQPQHF. This chain joins TRBV20-1 and TRBJ1-5; D remains unclear. Germline-derived CDR1 and CDR2 are DFQATT and SNEGSKA (reference sequence). The V and J ends lost 3 bases and 1 base respectively, with 13 bases between them. The CDR3 sequence is 15 residues long.

The chain links TRBV20-1 to TRBJ1-1; D call uncertain. The germline gives CDR1 DFQATT, CDR2 SNEGSKA (reference sequence). The CDR3 totals 13 residues. V was clipped by 1 base and J by 4 bases, with 10 bases between them. The CDR3 protein is CSARAGSRTEAFF. Written as DNA, the CDR3 is TGCAGTGCTAGAGCCGGGTCCCGCACTGAAGCTTTCTTT.

The chain employs TRBV9 and TRBJ2-7; tentative D call: TRBD2 (6 bases). Trimming took off 0 bases at V and 0 bases at J, with 13 bases between the two ends. Germline V lookup: CDR1 SGDLS, CDR2 YYNGEE. This CDR3 contains 16 residues. The CDR3: CASSVAPGARSYEQYF. The CDR3 nucleotides are TGTGCCAGCAGCGTAGCCCCGGGAGCCCGCTCCTACGAGCAGTACTTC.

About this clonotype: This could be a read error, since a much larger clone is one nucleotide away. The chain recombines TRBV11-1 with TRBJ1-1, with D possibly TRBD1 on 6 matching bases. The CDR3 is made up of 15 amino acids. Germline V gene sequence: CDR1 SGHAT, CDR2 FQDESV (reference sequence). In nucleotides, the CDR3 is TGTTCCAGCAGCTTCAGGACCTCGGGGGGCGGAGAAGCTTTCTTT. Amino acids: CSSSFRTSGGGEAFF.

The DNA for the CDR3 is TGTGCCAGCAGTCCCCTAGTAGACGGGGAGCTGTTTTTT. This encodes CASSPLVDGELFF. V and J are TRBV27 and TRBJ2-2; D is ambiguous. The CDR3 totals 13 residues. Germline CDR1 reads MNHEY; CDR2 reads SMNVEV (reference sequence). With 5 bases removed from V and 7 bases from J, the gap between germline ends came to 11 bases.

V gene TRBV4-1 combines with J gene TRBJ2-7; TRBD2 might be the D (5 bases). The CDR3 is 16 residues long. V gave up 0 bases and J gave up 0 bases, with 12 bases separating them. The germline V gene has CDR1 MGHRA and CDR2 YSYEKL. This CDR3 is CASSQEPGGSSYEQYF. For the CDR3, the DNA is TGCGCCAGCAGCCAAGAACCCGGAGGAAGCTCCTACGAGCAGTACTTC.